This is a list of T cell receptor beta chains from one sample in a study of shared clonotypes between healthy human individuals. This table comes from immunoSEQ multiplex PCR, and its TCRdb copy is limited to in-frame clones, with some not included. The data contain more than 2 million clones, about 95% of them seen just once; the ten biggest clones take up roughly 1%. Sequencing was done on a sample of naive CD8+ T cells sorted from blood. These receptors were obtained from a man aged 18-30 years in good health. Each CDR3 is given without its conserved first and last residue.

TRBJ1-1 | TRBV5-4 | ASSFFGGNTEAF
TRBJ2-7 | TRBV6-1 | ASRQGSYEQY
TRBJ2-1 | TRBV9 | ASSVDGSYNEQF
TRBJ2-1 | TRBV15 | ATSRDPSGGRDEQF
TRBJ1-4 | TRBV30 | AAGLTNEKLF
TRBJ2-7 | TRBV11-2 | ASSSSLRTSKNGEQY
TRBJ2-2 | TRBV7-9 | ASSFIGIRGTGELF
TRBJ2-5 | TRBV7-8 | ASSSRLAGAGETQY
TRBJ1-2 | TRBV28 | ASSLYGGYYGYT
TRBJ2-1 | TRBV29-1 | SVFSGIDEQF
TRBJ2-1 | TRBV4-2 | ASSHLTEGYNEQF
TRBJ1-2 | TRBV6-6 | ASSFVGVTNYGYT
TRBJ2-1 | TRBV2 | ASRLAAEQF
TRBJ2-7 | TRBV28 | ASSLRRGSSYEQY